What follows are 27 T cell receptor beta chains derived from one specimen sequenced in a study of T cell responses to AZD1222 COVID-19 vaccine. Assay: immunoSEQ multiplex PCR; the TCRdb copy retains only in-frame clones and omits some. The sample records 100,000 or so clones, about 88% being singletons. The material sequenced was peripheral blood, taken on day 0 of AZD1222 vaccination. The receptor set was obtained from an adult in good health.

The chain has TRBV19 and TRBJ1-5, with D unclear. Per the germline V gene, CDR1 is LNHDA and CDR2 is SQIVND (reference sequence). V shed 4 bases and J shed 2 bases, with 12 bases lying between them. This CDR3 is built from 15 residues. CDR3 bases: TGTGCCAGTAGTACCTCCTCGGGCGGCAATCAGCCCCAGCATTTT. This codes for CASSTSSGGNQPQHF.

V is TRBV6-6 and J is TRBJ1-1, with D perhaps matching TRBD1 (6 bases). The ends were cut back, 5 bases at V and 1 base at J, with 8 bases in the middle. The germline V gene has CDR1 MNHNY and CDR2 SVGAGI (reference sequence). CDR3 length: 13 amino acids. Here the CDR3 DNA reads TGTGCCAGCAGTCAGGACAGGAACACTGAAGCTTTCTTT. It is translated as CASSQDRNTEAFF.

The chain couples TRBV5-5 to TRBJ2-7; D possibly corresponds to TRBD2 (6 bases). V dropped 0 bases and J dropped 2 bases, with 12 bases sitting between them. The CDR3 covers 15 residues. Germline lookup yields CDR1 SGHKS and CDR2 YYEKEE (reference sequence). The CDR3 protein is CASSLGGTLTYEQYF. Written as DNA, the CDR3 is TGTGCCAGCAGCTTGGGAGGGACTTTAACCTACGAGCAGTACTTC.

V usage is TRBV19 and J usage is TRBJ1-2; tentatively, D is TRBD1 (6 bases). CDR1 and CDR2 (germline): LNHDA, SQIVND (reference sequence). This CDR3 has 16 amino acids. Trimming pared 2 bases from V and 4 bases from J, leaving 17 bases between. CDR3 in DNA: TGTGCCAGTAGTATAACAGGGTCGGGCGATAGCTATGGCTACACCTTC. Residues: CASSITGSGDSYGYTF.

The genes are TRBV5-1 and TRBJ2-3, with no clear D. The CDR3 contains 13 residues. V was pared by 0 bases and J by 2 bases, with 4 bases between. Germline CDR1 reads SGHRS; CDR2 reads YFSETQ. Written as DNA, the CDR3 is TGCGCCAGCAGCTTGGCTCCCACAGATACGCAGTATTTT. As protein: CASSLAPTDTQYF.

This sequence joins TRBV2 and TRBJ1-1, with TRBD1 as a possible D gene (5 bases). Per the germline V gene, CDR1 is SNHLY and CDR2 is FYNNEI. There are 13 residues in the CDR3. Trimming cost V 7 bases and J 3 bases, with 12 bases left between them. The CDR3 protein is CASKSQGDTEAFF. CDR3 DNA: TGTGCCAGCAAGTCACAAGGGGACACTGAAGCTTTCTTT.

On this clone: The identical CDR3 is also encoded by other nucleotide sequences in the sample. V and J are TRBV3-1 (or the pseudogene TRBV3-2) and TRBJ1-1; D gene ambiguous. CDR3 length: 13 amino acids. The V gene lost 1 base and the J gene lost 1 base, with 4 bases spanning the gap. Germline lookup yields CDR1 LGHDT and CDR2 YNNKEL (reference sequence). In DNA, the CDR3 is TGTGCCAGCAGCCAAGTGGGGAACACTGAAGCTTTCTTT. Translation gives CASSQVGNTEAFF.

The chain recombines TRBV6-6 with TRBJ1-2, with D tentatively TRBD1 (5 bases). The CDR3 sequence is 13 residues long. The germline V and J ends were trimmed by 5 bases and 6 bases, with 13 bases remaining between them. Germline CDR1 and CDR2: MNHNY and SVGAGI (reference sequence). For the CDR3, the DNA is TGTGCCAGCAGTAGGGGCCAACCCAATGGCTACACCTTC. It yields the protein CASSRGQPNGYTF.

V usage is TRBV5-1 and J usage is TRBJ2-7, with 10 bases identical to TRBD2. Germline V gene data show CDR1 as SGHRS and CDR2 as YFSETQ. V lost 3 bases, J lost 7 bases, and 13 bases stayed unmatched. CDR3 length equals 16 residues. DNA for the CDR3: TGCGCCAGCAGCTCCACTAGCGGGGAATCCTTTTGGGAGCAGTACTTC. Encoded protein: CASSSTSGESFWEQYF.

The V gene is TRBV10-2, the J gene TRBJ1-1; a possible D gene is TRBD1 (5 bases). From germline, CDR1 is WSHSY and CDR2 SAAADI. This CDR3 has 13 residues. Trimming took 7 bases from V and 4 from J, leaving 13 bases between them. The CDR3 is CASTVQGGTEAFF. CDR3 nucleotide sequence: TGCGCCAGCACCGTTCAGGGCGGCACTGAAGCTTTCTTT.

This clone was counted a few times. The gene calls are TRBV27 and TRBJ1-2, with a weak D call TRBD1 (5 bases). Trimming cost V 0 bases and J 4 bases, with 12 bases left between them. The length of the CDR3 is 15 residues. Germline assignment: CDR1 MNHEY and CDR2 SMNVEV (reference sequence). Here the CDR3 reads CASSLSQGGIYGYTF. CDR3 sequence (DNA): TGTGCCAGCAGTTTATCGCAGGGAGGCATCTATGGCTACACCTTC.

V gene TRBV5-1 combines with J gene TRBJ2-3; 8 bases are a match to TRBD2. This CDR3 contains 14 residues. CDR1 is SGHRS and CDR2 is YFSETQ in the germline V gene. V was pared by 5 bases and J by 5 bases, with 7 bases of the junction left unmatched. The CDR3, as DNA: TGCGCCAGCAGGTCGGCAGCGGGGGTAGATACGCAGTATTTT. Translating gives CASRSAAGVDTQYF.

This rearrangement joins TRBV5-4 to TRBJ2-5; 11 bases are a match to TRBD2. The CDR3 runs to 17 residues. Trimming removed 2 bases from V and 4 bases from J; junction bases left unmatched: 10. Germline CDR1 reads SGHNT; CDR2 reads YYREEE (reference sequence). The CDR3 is CASSFSRGLAGGETQYF. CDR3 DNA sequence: TGTGCCAGCAGCTTCAGTAGGGGCCTAGCGGGGGGAGAGACCCAGTACTTC.

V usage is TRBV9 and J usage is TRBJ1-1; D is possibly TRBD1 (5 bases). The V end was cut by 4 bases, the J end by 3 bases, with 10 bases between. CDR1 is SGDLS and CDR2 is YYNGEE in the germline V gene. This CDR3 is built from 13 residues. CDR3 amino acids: CASSFSGDTEAFF. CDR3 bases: TGTGCCAGCAGCTTCTCGGGGGACACTGAAGCTTTCTTT.

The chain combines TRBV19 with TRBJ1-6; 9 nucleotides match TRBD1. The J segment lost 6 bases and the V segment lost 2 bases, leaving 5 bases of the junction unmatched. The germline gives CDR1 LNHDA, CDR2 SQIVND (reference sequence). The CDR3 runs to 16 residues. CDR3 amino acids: CASSIPGQGSNSPLHF. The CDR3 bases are TGTGCCAGTAGTATACCCGGACAGGGGAGTAATTCACCCCTCCACTTT.

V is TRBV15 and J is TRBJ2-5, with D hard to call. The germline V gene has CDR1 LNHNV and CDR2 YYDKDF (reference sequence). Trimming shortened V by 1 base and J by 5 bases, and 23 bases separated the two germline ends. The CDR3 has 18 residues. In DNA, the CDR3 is TGTGCCACCAGCAGAGGATTGAAGGGATTAGTTCTTAGGGAGACCCAGTACTTC. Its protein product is CATSRGLKGLVLRETQYF.

The CDR3 spells CASKGGGSSYEQYF. The CDR3 region has the DNA TGTGCCAGCAAGGGGGGTGGGAGCTCCTACGAGCAGTACTTC. The J gene is TRBJ2-7, the V gene TRBV28; D may match TRBD1 or TRBD2 (6 bases each). The germline gives CDR1 MDHEN, CDR2 SYDVKM. CDR3 length: 14 residues. V was clipped by 7 bases and J by 0 bases, with 13 bases between them.

CDR3 sequence (DNA): TGCGCCAGCAGCGGAACGGGGGGGTCCTACAATGAGCAGTTCTTC. Residues: CASSGTGGSYNEQFF. The chain carries TRBV5-1 and TRBJ2-1, with 8 nucleotides matching TRBD2. The ends lost 4 bases at V and 1 base at J; junction bases unmatched: 4. The germline gives CDR1 SGHRS, CDR2 YFSETQ. The CDR3 runs to 15 residues.

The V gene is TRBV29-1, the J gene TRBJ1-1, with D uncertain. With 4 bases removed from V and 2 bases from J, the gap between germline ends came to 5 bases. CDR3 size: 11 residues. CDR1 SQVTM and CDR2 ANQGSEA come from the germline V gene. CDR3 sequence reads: CSVVRNTEAFF. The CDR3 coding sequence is TGCAGCGTTGTCCGTAACACTGAAGCTTTCTTT.

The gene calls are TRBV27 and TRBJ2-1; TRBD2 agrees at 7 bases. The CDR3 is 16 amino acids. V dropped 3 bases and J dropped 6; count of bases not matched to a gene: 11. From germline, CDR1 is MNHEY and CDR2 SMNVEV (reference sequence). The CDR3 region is CASSFWGTIRGNEQFF. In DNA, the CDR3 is TGTGCCAGCAGTTTTTGGGGGACTATTAGGGGCAATGAGCAGTTCTTC.

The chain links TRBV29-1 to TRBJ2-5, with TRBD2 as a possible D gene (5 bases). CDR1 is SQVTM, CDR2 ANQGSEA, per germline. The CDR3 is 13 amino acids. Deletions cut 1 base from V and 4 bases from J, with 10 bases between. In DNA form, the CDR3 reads TGCAGCGTTGAAGGGACTGCCGGAGAGACCCAGTACTTC. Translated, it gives CSVEGTAGETQYF. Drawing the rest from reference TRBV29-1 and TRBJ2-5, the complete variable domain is SAVISQKPSRDICQRGTSLTIQCQVDSQVTMMFWYRQQPGQSLTLIATANQGSEATYESGFVIDKFPISRPNLTFSTLTVSNMSPEDSSIYLCSVEGTAGETQYFGPGTRLLVL.

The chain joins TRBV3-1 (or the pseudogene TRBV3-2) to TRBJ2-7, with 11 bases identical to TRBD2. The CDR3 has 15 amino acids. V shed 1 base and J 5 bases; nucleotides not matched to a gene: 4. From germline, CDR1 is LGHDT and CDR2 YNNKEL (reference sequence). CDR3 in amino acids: CASSQVAGGDHEQYF. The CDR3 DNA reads TGTGCCAGCAGCCAAGTAGCGGGGGGGGATCACGAGCAGTACTTC.

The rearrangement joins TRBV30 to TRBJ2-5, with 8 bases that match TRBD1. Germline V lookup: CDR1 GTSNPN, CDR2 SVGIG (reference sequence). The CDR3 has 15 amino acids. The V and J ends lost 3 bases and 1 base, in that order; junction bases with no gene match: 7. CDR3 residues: CAWRPRTGPQETQYF. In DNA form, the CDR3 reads TGTGCCTGGAGGCCCAGGACAGGGCCCCAAGAGACCCAGTACTTC.

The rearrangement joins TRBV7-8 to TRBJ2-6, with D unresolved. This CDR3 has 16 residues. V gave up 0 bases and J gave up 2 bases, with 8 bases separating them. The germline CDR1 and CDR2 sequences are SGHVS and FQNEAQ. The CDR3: CASSLAETAGANVLTF. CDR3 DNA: TGTGCCAGCAGCTTAGCGGAAACAGCTGGGGCCAACGTCCTGACTTTC.

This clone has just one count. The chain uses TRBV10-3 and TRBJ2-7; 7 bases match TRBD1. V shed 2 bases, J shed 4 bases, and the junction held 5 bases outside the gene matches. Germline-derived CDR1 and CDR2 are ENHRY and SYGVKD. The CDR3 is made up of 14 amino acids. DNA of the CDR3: TGTGCCATCAGTGAGAGGGGGCTGGGATACGAGCAGTACTTC. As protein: CAISERGLGYEQYF.

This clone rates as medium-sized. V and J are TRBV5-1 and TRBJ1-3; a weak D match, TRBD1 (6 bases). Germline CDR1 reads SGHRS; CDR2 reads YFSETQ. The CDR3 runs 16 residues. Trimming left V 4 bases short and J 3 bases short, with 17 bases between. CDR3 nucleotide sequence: TGCGCCAGCAGCCCGAGCCGGACAGAGATTGGAAACACCATATATTTT. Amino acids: CASSPSRTEIGNTIYF.

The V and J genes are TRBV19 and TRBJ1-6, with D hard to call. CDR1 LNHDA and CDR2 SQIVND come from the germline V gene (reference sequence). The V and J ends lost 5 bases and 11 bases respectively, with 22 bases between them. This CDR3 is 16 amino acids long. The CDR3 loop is CASSEIASVGIPPLHF. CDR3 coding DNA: TGTGCCAGTAGTGAGATCGCCTCGGTCGGGATTCCACCCCTCCACTTT.